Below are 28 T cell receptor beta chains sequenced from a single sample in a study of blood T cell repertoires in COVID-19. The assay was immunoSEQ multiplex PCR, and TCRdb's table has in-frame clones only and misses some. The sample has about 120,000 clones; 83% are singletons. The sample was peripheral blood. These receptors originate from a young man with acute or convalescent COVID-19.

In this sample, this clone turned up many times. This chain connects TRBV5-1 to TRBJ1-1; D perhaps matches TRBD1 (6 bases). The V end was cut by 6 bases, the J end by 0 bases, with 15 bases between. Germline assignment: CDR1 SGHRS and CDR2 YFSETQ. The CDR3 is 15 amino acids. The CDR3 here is CASTSRTEVNTEAFF. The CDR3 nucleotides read TGCGCCAGCACCTCCCGGACAGAAGTGAACACTGAAGCTTTCTTT.

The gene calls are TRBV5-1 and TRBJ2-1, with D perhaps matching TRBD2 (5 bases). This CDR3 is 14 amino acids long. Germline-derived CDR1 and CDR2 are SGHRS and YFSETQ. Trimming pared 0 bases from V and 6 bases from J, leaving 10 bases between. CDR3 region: CASSLGEKSNEQFF. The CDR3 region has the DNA TGCGCCAGCAGCTTGGGGGAGAAGAGCAATGAGCAGTTCTTC.

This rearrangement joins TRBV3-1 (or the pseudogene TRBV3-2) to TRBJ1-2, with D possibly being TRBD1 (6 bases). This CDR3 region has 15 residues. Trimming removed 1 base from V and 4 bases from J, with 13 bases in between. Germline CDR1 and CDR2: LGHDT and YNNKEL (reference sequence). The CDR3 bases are TGTGCCAGCAGCCAAGTTCAGGGGTCTCCCTATGGCTACACCTTC. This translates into CASSQVQGSPYGYTF.

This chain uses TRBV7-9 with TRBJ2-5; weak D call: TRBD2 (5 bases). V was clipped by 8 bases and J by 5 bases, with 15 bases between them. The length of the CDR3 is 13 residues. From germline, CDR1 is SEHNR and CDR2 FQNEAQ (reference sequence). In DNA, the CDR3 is TGTGCCAGCGGGCGGGCGCCGGGGGAGACCCAGTACTTC. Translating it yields CASGRAPGETQYF.

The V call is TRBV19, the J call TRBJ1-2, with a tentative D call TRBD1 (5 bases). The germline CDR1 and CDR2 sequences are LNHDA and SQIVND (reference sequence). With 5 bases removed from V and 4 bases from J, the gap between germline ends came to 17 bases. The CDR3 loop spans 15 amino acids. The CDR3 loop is CASSPGGDPGYGYTF. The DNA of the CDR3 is TGTGCCAGTAGTCCGGGAGGGGATCCGGGCTATGGCTACACCTTC.

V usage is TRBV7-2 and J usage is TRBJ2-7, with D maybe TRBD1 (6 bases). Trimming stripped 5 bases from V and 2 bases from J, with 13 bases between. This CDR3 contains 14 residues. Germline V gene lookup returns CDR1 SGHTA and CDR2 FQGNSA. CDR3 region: CASSPGQVPYEQYF. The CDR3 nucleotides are TGTGCCAGCAGCCCGGGACAAGTACCCTACGAGCAGTACTTC.

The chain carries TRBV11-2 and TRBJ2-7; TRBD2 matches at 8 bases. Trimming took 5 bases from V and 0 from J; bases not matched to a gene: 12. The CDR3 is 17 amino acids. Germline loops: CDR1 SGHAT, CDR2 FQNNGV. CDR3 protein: CASSRRGGLGSSYEQYV. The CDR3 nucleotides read TGTGCCAGCAGCCGCCGGGGGGGCCTAGGGAGCTCCTACGAGCAGTACGTC.

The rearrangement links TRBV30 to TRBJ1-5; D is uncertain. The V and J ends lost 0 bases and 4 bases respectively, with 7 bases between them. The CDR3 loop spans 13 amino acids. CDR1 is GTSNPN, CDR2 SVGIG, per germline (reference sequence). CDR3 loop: CAWSVLGNQPQHF. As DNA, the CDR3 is TGTGCCTGGAGTGTACTCGGGAATCAGCCCCAGCATTTT.

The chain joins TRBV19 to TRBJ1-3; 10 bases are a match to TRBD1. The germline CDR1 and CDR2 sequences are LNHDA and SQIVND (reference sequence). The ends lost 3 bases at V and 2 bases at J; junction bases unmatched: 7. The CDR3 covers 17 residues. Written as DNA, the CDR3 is TGTGCCAGTAGTATTTCGTTCGGGACAGGGGCTGGAAACACCATATATTTT. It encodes CASSISFGTGAGNTIYF.

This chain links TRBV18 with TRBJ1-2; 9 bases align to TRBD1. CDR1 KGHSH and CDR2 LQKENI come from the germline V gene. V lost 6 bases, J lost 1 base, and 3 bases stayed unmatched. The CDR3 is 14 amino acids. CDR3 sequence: CASSLDRGNYGYTF. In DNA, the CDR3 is TGTGCCAGCTCCTTGGACAGGGGTAACTATGGCTACACCTTC.

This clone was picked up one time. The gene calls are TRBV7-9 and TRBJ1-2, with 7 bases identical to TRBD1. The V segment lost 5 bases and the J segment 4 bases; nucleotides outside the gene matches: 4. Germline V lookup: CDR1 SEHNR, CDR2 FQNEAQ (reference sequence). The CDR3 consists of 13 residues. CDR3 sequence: CASSHDRVYGYTF. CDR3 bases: TGTGCCAGCAGCCACGACAGGGTCTATGGCTACACCTTC. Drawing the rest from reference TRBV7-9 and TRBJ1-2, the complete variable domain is DTGVSQNPRHKITKRGQNVTFRCDPISEHNRLYWYRQTLGQGPEFLTYFQNEAQLEKSRLLSDRFSAERPKGSFSTLEIQRTEQGDSAMYLCASSHDRVYGYTFGSGTRLTVV.

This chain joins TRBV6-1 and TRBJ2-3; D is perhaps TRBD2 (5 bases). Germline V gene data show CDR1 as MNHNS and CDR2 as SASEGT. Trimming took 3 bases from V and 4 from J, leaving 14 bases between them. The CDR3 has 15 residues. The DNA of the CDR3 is TGTGCCAGCAGTGAGGGCCAACTGCGGGCAGATACGCAGTATTTT. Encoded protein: CASSEGQLRADTQYF.

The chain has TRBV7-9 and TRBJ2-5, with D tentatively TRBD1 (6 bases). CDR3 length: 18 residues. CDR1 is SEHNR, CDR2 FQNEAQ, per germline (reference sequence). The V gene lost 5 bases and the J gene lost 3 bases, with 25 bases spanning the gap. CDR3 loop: CASSARRGGTEGEETQYF. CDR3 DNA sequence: TGTGCCAGCAGCGCTAGGCGAGGGGGAACTGAAGGGGAAGAGACCCAGTACTTC.

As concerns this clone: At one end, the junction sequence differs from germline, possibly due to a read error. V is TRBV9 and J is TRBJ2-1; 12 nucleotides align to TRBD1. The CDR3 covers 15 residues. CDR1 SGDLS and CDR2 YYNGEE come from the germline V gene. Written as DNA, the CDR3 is TGTGCCAGCAGCGAGGGGACAGGGGGCTACGATGAGCAGTTCTTC. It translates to CASSEGTGGYDEQFF.

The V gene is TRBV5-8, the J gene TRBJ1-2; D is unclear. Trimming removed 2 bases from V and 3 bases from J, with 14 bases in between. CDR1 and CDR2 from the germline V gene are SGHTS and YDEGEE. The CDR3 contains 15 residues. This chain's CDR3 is CASSFRVRLDYGYTF. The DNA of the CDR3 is TGTGCCAGCAGCTTTCGAGTCAGGCTGGACTATGGCTACACCTTC.

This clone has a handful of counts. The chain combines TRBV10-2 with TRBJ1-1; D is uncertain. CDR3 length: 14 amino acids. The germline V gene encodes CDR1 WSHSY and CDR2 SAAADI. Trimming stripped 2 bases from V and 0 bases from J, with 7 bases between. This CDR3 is CASSETELNTEAFF. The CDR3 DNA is TGCGCCAGCAGTGAGACAGAGCTGAACACTGAAGCTTTCTTT.

CDR3 residues: CASSPYPGQGATDTQYF. For the CDR3, the DNA is TGTGCCAGCAGCCCCTATCCGGGACAGGGGGCAACAGATACGCAGTATTTT. The rearrangement links TRBV11-3 to TRBJ2-3; 12 nucleotides line up with TRBD1. Germline V gives CDR1 SGHNT, CDR2 YENEEA. This CDR3 has 17 amino acids. V dropped 5 bases and J dropped 3; count of bases not matched to a gene: 9.

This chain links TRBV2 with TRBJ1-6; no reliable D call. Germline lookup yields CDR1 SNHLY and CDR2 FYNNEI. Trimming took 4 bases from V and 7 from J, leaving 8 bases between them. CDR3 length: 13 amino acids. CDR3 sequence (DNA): TGTGCCAGCAGTGGGGCCATCAATTCACCCCTCCACTTT. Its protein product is CASSGAINSPLHF.

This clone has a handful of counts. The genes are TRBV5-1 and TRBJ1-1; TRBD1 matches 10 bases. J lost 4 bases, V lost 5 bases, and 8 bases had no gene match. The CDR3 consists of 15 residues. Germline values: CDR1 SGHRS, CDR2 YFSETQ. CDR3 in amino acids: CASSPGTGELTEAFF. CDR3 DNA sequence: TGCGCCAGCAGTCCCGGGACAGGGGAACTCACTGAAGCTTTCTTT.

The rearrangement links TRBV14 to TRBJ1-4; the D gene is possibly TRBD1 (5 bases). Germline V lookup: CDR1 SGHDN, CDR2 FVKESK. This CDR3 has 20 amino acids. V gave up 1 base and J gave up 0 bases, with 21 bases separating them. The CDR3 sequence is CASSQGLRFTRGATNEKLFF. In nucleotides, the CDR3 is TGTGCCAGCAGCCAAGGTCTCCGCTTTACAAGGGGCGCAACTAATGAAAAACTGTTTTTT.

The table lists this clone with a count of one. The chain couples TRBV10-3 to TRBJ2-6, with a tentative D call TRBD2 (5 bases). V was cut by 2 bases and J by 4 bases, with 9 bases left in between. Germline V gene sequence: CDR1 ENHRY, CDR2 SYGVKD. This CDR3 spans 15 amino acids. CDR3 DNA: TGTGCCATCAGTGAGAGAGGGCCGGGGGCCAACGTCCTGACTTTC. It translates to CAISERGPGANVLTF.

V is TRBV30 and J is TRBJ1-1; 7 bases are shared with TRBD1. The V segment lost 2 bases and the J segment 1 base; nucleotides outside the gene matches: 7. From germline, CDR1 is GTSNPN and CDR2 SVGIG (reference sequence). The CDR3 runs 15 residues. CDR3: CAWSFSGTANTEAFF. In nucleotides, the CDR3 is TGTGCCTGGAGTTTCAGTGGGACAGCGAACACTGAAGCTTTCTTT.

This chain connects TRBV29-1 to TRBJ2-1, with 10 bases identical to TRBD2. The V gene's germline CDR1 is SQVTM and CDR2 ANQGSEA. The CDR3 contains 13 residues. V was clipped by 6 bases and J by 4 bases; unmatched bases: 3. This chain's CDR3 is CSVGTSEYNEQFF. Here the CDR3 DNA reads TGCAGCGTCGGGACTAGCGAATACAATGAGCAGTTCTTC.

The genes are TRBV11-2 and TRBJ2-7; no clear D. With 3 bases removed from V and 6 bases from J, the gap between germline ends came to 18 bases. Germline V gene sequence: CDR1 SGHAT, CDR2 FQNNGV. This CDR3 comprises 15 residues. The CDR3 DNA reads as TGTGCCAGCAGCTTTAGGCAGGCGCCCTCGTCCGAGCAGTACGTC. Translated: CASSFRQAPSSEQYV.

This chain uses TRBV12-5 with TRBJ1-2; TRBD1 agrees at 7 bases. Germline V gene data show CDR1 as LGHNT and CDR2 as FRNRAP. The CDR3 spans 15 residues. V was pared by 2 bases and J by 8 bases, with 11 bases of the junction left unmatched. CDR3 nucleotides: TGTGCTAGTGGTTTGCTTACAGGGGCGGACGCGGGCTACACCTTC. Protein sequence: CASGLLTGADAGYTF.

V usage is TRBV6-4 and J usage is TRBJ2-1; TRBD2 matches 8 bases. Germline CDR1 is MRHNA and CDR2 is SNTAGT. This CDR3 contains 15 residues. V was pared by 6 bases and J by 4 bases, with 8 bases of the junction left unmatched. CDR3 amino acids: CASSTLAGRYNEQFF. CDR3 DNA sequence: TGTGCCAGCAGCACCCTAGCGGGTCGGTACAATGAGCAGTTCTTC.

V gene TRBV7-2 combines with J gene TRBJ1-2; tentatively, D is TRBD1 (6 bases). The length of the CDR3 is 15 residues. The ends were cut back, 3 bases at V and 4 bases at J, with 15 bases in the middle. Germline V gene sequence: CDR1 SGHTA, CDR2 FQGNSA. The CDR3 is CASSLATGELYGYTF. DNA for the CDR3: TGTGCCAGCAGCTTGGCGACAGGAGAACTCTATGGCTACACCTTC. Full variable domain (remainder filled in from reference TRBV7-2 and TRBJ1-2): GAGVSQSPSNKVTEKGKDVELRCDPISGHTALYWYRQSLGQGLEFLIYFQGNSAPDKSGLPSDRFSAERTGGSVSTLTIQRTQQEDSAVYLCASSLATGELYGYTFGSGTRLTVV.

The DNA of the CDR3 is TGTGCCAGCAGCAAAGAACAGGGGGCCTACACTGAAGCTTTCTTT. It specifies CASSKEQGAYTEAFF. V is TRBV5-5 and J is TRBJ1-1, with TRBD1 matching over 9 bases. The V segment lost 4 bases and the J segment 3 bases; nucleotides outside the gene matches: 7. This CDR3 has 15 amino acids. Germline V gene data show CDR1 as SGHKS and CDR2 as YYEKEE (reference sequence).